This TCR beta chain derives from a study of T cells in Graves' hyperthyroidism and ophthalmopathy. Study-level information: Once the initial diagnosis was made, peripheral blood was obtained before any treatment. Study-level findings and limits: The majority of expanded thyroid clonotypes above 0.001 also appeared in blood.

Clinical symptoms, serum thyroxine, TRAb, thyroid ultrasound and orbital computed tomography established diagnosis. Between the trimmed V and J ends, which lost 5 bases and 5 bases, there was a span of 12 bases. Germline loops: CDR1 MNHNS, CDR2 SASEGT. The CDR3 spans 14 residues. This clonotype has only a few counts. The antigen is unknown. Amplification yielded TCR beta CDR3 regions, with RNA transcripts as the source. HTBI primers drove first-round RT-PCR of the TCR CDR3. From the multiplex PCR reads, TCRdb called clonotypes with MiXCR, one entry per CDR3 protein. The sample lists approximately 400,000 distinct CDR3 sequences, around an eighth occurring once.

Sequenced input: blood. V is TRBV6-1 and J is TRBJ1-4; the D is unclear. This receptor was obtained from a man aged 25 to 40 with Graves' hyperthyroidism that later progressed to Graves' ophthalmopathy. CDR3 bases: TGTGCCAGCAGTCCCGCGGGGAGGAATGAAAAACTGTTTTTT. Amino acid sequence: CASSPAGRNEKLFF.